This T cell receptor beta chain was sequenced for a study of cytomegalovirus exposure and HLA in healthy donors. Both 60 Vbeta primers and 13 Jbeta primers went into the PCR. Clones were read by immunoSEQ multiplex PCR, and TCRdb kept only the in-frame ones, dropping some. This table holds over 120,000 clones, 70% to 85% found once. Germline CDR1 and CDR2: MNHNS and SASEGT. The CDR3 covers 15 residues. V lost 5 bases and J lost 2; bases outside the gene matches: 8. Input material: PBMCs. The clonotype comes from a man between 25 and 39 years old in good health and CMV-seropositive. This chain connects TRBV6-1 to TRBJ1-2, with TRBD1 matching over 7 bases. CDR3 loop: CASSPQGQPNYGYTF. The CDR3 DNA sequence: TGTGCCAGCAGTCCACAGGGGCAGCCCAACTATGGCTACACCTTC.